Listed below are T cell receptor beta chains from one sample, sequenced in a study of cytomegalovirus exposure and HLA in healthy donors. The assay was immunoSEQ multiplex PCR, and TCRdb's table has in-frame clones only and misses some. This repertoire shows approximately 160,000 clones, 77% found once; its top ten account for approximately 1.5%. The sequencing sample was made of PBMCs. Every receptor here comes from a woman aged 25 to 45 in good health and CMV-seropositive. The CDR3 runs from the conserved cysteine through the conserved F or W. The order of the fields is D gene, V gene, J gene, clone size, CDR3 protein, CDR3 DNA. D genes are given only for firm matches. Only part of the rows carry a size: once, few, many, or a class if the clone is expanded.

D: NA
V: TRBV10-3
J: TRBJ2-4
size: NA
CDR3: CATRQGGNIQYF
DNA: TGTGCCACCCGACAGGGAGGAAACATTCAGTACTTC

D: TRBD1
V: TRBV6-1
J: TRBJ2-7
size: few
CDR3: CASSESGTGAYEQYF
DNA: TGTGCCAGCAGTGAATCCGGGACAGGGGCCTACGAGCAGTACTTC

D: TRBD2
V: TRBV2
J: TRBJ2-7
size: NA
CDR3: CASLAGLSSYEQYF
DNA: TGTGCCAGCCTAGCGGGGCTAAGCTCCTACGAGCAGTACTTC

D: NA
V: TRBV11-3
J: TRBJ1-1
size: NA
CDR3: CASSLGFPSNTEAFF
DNA: TGTGCCAGCAGCTTAGGTTTCCCATCGAACACTGAAGCTTTCTTT

D: NA
V: TRBV2
J: TRBJ2-5
size: NA
CDR3: CASSGEMIQETQYF
DNA: TGTGCCAGCAGTGGCGAGATGATCCAAGAGACCCAGTACTTC

D: TRBD1
V: TRBV18
J: TRBJ2-2
size: NA
CDR3: CASSPGQGLAGELFF
DNA: TGTGCCAGCTCCCCGGGACAGGGCCTTGCCGGGGAGCTGTTTTTT

D: NA
V: TRBV27
J: TRBJ1-2
size: NA
CDR3: CASSGAETGYTF
DNA: TGTGCCAGCAGTGGGGCCGAGACGGGCTACACCTTC

D: NA
V: TRBV10-1
J: TRBJ2-3
size: NA
CDR3: CASSDQGSDTQYF
DNA: TGCGCCAGCAGTGATCAGGGCTCAGATACGCAGTATTTT

D: NA
V: TRBV7-8
J: TRBJ1-4
size: few
CDR3: CASSLTRGHEKLFF
DNA: TGTGCCAGCAGCTTAACAAGGGGTCATGAAAAACTGTTTTTT

D: TRBD1
V: TRBV6-1
J: TRBJ2-2
size: NA
CDR3: CASNKETGYTGELFF
DNA: TGTGCCAGCAACAAAGAGACAGGGTACACCGGGGAGCTGTTTTTT

D: NA
V: TRBV6-5
J: TRBJ2-4
size: few
CDR3: CATHGGGPRRNIQYF
DNA: TGTGCCACCCACGGGGGAGGCCCGCGCCGGAACATTCAGTACTTC

D: NA
V: TRBV11-1
J: TRBJ2-6
size: NA
CDR3: CASSLGGGHQSSGANVLTF
DNA: TGTGCCAGCAGCTTAGGGGGGGGACACCAGAGCTCTGGGGCCAACGTCCTGACTTTC

D: NA
V: TRBV28
J: TRBJ2-1
size: NA
CDR3: CASSTPGYNEQFF
DNA: TGTGCCAGCAGTACCCCGGGGTACAATGAGCAGTTCTTC

D: TRBD2
V: TRBV28
J: TRBJ2-7
size: NA
CDR3: CASIGSRGDYEQYF
DNA: TGTGCCAGCATAGGTAGCCGGGGGGACTACGAGCAGTACTTC

D: TRBD1
V: TRBV30
J: TRBJ1-5
size: NA
CDR3: CAWSGGQGRQPQHF
DNA: TGTGCCTGGAGTGGGGGACAGGGGAGGCAGCCCCAGCATTTT

D: NA
V: TRBV6-6
J: TRBJ2-1
size: NA
CDR3: CASSYFASTGYNEQFF
DNA: TGTGCCAGCAGTTATTTTGCTAGCACGGGATACAATGAGCAGTTCTTC

D: TRBD1
V: TRBV28
J: TRBJ2-3
size: few
CDR3: CASRGEGQGGPTPTDTQYF
DNA: TGTGCCAGCAGGGGGGAAGGACAGGGAGGACCGACGCCCACAGATACGCAGTATTTT

D: NA
V: TRBV7-2
J: TRBJ2-7
size: NA
CDR3: CASTLKGTSYEQYF
DNA: TGTGCCAGCACCCTGAAAGGGACATCCTACGAGCAGTACTTC

D: TRBD2
V: TRBV7-9
J: TRBJ2-1
size: once
CDR3: CASSLRLAGGYNEQFF
DNA: TGTGCCAGCAGCTTAAGGCTAGCGGGAGGGTACAATGAGCAGTTCTTC

D: TRBD1
V: TRBV11-2
J: TRBJ2-6
size: once
CDR3: CASSLGDRGRSGANVLTF
DNA: TGTGCCAGCAGCTTAGGAGACAGGGGGCGGTCTGGGGCCAACGTCCTGACTTTC

D: NA
V: TRBV5-5
J: TRBJ2-7
size: once
CDR3: CASSLRPRETFYEQYF
DNA: TGTGCCAGCAGCTTGAGACCCCGGGAGACCTTCTACGAGCAGTACTTC

D: TRBD2
V: TRBV5-1
J: TRBJ2-4
size: few
CDR3: CASPGYSGRINIQYF
DNA: TGCGCCAGCCCGGGCTATAGCGGGAGAATTAACATTCAGTACTTC

D: TRBD2
V: TRBV5-1
J: TRBJ2-1
size: once
CDR3: CASSLKTSGSMYEQFF
DNA: TGCGCCAGCAGCTTGAAGACTAGCGGGAGTATGTATGAGCAGTTCTTC

D: TRBD2
V: TRBV30
J: TRBJ2-3
size: once
CDR3: CAWRVDGRLIDTQYF
DNA: TGTGCCTGGCGAGTTGACGGGAGGTTGATAGATACGCAGTATTTT

D: NA
V: TRBV28
J: TRBJ2-5
size: NA
CDR3: CASSLSGRVGETQYF
DNA: TGTGCCAGCAGTTTGAGCGGCCGCGTAGGGGAGACCCAGTACTTC

D: NA
V: TRBV19
J: TRBJ2-7
size: NA
CDR3: CASSNPGGAVGLGSSEQYF
DNA: TGTGCCAGTAGTAACCCCGGTGGGGCGGTGGGTCTGGGCAGCTCCGAGCAGTACTTC

D: TRBD1
V: TRBV5-1
J: TRBJ2-2
size: NA
CDR3: CASSLGQGGTGELFF
DNA: TGCGCCAGCAGCCTTGGACAGGGGGGTACCGGGGAGCTGTTTTTT

D: TRBD1
V: TRBV11-2
J: TRBJ1-4
size: NA
CDR3: CASSQDRGNEKLFF
DNA: TGTGCCAGCAGCCAAGACAGGGGGAATGAAAAACTGTTTTTT

D: NA
V: TRBV5-1
J: TRBJ2-2
size: NA
CDR3: CASSPSGDTGELFF
DNA: TGCGCCAGCAGCCCGTCGGGGGACACCGGGGAGCTGTTTTTT

D: NA
V: TRBV5-1
J: TRBJ1-2
size: NA
CDR3: CASSLLQGPNYGYTF
DNA: TGCGCCAGCAGCTTGCTTCAGGGCCCTAACTATGGCTACACCTTC

D: TRBD1
V: TRBV10-3
J: TRBJ2-4
size: once
CDR3: CAISEPHQGAIGLAKNIQYF
DNA: TGTGCCATCAGTGAGCCCCATCAGGGGGCGATTGGTCTCGCCAAAAACATTCAGTACTTC

D: NA
V: TRBV7-9
J: TRBJ2-7
size: NA
CDR3: CASSLTGVAYEQYF
DNA: TGTGCCAGCAGCTTAACGGGGGTGGCCTACGAGCAGTACTTC

D: TRBD1
V: TRBV7-9
J: TRBJ2-7
size: few
CDR3: CASSIWTGAEQYF
DNA: TGTGCCAGCAGCATATGGACAGGGGCCGAGCAGTACTTC

D: TRBD2
V: TRBV27
J: TRBJ2-7
size: NA
CDR3: CASSLPNPSGRGYEQYF
DNA: TGTGCCAGCAGTTTACCCAACCCTAGCGGGAGGGGGTACGAGCAGTACTTC

D: NA
V: TRBV18
J: TRBJ1-4
size: NA
CDR3: CASSPETENEKLFF
DNA: TGTGCCAGCTCACCAGAGACAGAAAATGAAAAACTGTTTTTT

D: NA
V: TRBV29-1
J: TRBJ1-1
size: NA
CDR3: CSVDRPGEAFF
DNA: TGCAGCGTGGACAGACCGGGTGAGGCTTTCTTT

D: TRBD2
V: TRBV7-9
J: TRBJ2-1
size: NA
CDR3: CASSFPPGLAEEVDEQFF
DNA: TGTGCCAGCAGCTTTCCTCCGGGACTAGCGGAAGAGGTCGATGAGCAGTTCTTC

D: TRBD2
V: TRBV5-1
J: TRBJ2-7
size: NA
CDR3: CASSLEGTSAHEQYF
DNA: TGCGCCAGCAGCTTGGAGGGGACTAGCGCCCACGAGCAGTACTTC

D: TRBD1
V: TRBV9
J: TRBJ1-1
size: NA
CDR3: CASSWDREGTEAFF
DNA: TGTGCCAGCAGCTGGGACAGGGAGGGCACTGAAGCTTTCTTT

D: NA
V: TRBV9
J: TRBJ2-3
size: NA
CDR3: CASSVPRPDEGEVGDTQYF
DNA: TGTGCCAGCAGCGTCCCCCGCCCCGATGAGGGGGAAGTTGGGGATACGCAGTATTTT

D: NA
V: TRBV28
J: TRBJ1-5
size: NA
CDR3: CASSFESSNQPQHF
DNA: TGTGCCAGCAGTTTCGAGTCGAGCAATCAGCCCCAGCATTTT

D: NA
V: TRBV2
J: TRBJ1-4
size: NA
CDR3: CASSGTGTFEKLFF
DNA: TGTGCCAGCAGTGGGACCGGGACATTTGAAAAACTGTTTTTT